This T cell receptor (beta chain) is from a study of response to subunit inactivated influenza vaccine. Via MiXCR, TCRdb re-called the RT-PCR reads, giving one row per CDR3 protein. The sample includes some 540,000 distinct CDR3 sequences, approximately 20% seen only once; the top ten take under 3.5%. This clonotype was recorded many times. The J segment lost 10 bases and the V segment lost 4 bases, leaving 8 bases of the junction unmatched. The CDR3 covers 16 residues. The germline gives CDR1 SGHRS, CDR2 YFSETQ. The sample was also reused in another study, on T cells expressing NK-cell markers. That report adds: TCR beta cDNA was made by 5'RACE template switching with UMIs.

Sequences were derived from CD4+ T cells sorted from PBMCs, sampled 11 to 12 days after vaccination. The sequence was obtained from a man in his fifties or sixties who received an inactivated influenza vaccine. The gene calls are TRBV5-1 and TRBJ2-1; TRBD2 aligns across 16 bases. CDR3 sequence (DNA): TGCGCCAGCAGCGCTTCGGGACTAGCGGGGGGGCGGGAGCAGTTCTTC. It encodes CASSASGLAGGREQFF.